Listed below are T cell receptor beta chains from one sample, sequenced in a study of T cell responses to AZD1222 COVID-19 vaccine. TCRdb keeps only in-frame clones here, not all; method: immunoSEQ multiplex PCR. The data contain 65,000 to 75,000 clones, about 85% of them singletons. The specimen comprised peripheral blood, sampled on day 0 of AZD1222 vaccination. Receptor source: an adult in good health. The CDR3 runs from the conserved cysteine through the conserved F or W. A D gene is named only where the DNA matches it firmly. Part of the rows lack a size; the others show once, few, many or a class for expanded clones.

cdr3_nt,cdr3_aa,clone_size,j_call,v_call,d_call
TGTGCCGGGGCTCTAAGCTCCTACAATGAGCAGTTCTTC,CAGALSSYNEQFF,NA,TRBJ2-1,TRBV30,NA
TGTGCTAGTGTCAGGGGTCCAGAGTGGGGTGGAAACACCATATATTTT,CASVRGPEWGGNTIYF,NA,TRBJ1-3,TRBV12-5,NA
TGTGCCTGGACCGGGGGGCAGAGGAACACTGAAGCTTTCTTT,CAWTGGQRNTEAFF,NA,TRBJ1-1,TRBV30,NA
TGTGCCTGGAGTGTAGGGACACCTGAAGCTTTCTTT,CAWSVGTPEAFF,NA,TRBJ1-1,TRBV30,NA
TGTGCCATCAGTGAGCACCAAGAGACCCAGTACTTC,CAISEHQETQYF,NA,TRBJ2-5,TRBV10-3,NA
TGTGCCACCCTCGACAGCAAGGTAACAGATACGCAGTATTTT,CATLDSKVTDTQYF,NA,TRBJ2-3,TRBV19,NA
TGTGCCTGGCGGCAGGGTGGCAATCAGCCCCAGCATTTT,CAWRQGGNQPQHF,NA,TRBJ1-5,TRBV30,NA
TGTGCCAGCAGTCTCTACAATGAGCAGTTCTTC,CASSLYNEQFF,NA,TRBJ2-1,TRBV27,NA
TGTGCCAGCAGCTTCCCGCAGGGGAAGACGCAGTATTTT,CASSFPQGKTQYF,once,TRBJ2-3,TRBV7-9,NA
TGCAGTGCTACCGCAGATACGCAGTATTTT,CSATADTQYF,NA,TRBJ2-3,TRBV20-1,NA
TGTGCCAGTATTGGGGCGGGGAACACCGGGGAGCTGTTTTTT,CASIGAGNTGELFF,NA,TRBJ2-2,TRBV19,NA
TGTGCCAGCACCCCCTCACTACCCGGGAACACTGAAGCTTTCTTT,CASTPSLPGNTEAFF,once,TRBJ1-1,TRBV11-2,NA
TGTGCATCAAACAGATGGAACACTGAAGCTTTCTTT,CASNRWNTEAFF,NA,TRBJ1-1,TRBV10-3,NA
TGTGCCAGTAGTATACAGGGACCCGACACTGAAGCTTTCTTT,CASSIQGPDTEAFF,few,TRBJ1-1,TRBV19,NA